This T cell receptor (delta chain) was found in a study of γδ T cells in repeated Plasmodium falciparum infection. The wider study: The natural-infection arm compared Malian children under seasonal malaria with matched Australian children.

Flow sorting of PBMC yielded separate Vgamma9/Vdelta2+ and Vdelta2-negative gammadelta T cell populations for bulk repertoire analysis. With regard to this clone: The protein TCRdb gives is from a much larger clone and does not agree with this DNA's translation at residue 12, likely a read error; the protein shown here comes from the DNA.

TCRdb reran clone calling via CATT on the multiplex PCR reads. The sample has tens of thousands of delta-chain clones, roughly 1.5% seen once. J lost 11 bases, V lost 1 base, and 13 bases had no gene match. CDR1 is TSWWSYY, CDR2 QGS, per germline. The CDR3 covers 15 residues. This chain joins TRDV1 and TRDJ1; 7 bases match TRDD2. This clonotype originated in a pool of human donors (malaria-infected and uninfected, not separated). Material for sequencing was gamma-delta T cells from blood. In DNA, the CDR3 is TGTGCTCTTGGGGAACAGGCCCTTCCTGAAATGGAGCTCATCTTT. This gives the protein CALGEQALPEMELIF.